Sequencing of this TCR beta chain was carried out in a study of T cell changes during pregnancy in multiple sclerosis. The CDR3 totals 16 residues. V was pared by 0 bases and J by 3 bases, with 4 bases of the junction left unmatched. Germline assignment: CDR1 SGDLS and CDR2 YYNGEE. The method was immunoSEQ multiplex PCR; TCRdb's version includes in-frame clones alone and lacks a portion of them. The sample holds 74,000 or so clones, more than 90% seen once. Sequencing used CD4+ T cells from peripheral blood mononuclear cells, obtained before pregnancy. The source is a female donor with multiple sclerosis, enrolled in a pregnancy study. The chain combines TRBV9 with TRBJ2-2; 8 bases are a match to TRBD2. In DNA, the CDR3 is TGTGCCAGCAGCGTAGAGTCCGGGGGGGACACCGGGGAGCTGTTTTTT. Protein product: CASSVESGGDTGELFF. The full variable domain, completed using reference TRBV9 and TRBJ2-2, is DSGVTQTPKHLITATGQRVTLRCSPRSGDLSVYWYQQSLDQGLQFLIQYYNGEERAKGNILERFSAQQFPDLHSELNLSSLELGDSALYFCASSVESGGDTGELFFGEGSRLTVL.